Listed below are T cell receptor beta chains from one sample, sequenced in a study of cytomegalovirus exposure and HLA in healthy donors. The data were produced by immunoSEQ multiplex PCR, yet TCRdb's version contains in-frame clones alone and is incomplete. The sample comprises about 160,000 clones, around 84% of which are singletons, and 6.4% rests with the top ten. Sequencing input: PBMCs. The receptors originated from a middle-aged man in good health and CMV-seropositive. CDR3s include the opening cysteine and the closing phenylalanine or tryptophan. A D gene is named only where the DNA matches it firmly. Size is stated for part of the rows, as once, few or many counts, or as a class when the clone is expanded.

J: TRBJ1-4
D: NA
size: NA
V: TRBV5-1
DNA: TGCGCCAGCAGTCCCTGGCAGGCCGGTGAAAAACTGTTTTTT
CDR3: CASSPWQAGEKLFF

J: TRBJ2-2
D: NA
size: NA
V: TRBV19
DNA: TGTGCCAGTAGGACAGGACTTGCGAACACCGGGGAGCTGTTTTTT
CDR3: CASRTGLANTGELFF

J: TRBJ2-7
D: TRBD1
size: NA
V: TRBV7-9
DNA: TGTGCCAGCAGCTTAACGCCGGGACAGGTAACCAGCTCCTACGAGCAGTACTTC
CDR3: CASSLTPGQVTSSYEQYF

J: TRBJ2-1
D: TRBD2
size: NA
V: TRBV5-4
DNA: TGTGCCAGCAGCTTGGCGGGAGGGAAGGTCAATGAGCAGTTCTTC
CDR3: CASSLAGGKVNEQFF

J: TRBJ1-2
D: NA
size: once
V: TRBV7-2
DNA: TGTGCCAGCAGCTTAGTGAGTGGAGGGAATAATTTTGAGGGCTACACCTTC
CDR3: CASSLVSGGNNFEGYTF

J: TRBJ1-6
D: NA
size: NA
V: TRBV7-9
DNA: TGTGCCAGCAGCTTAACTGCGTCCAATTCACCCCTCCACTTT
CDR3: CASSLTASNSPLHF

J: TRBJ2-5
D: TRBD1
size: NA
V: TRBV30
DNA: TGTGCCTGGAGTGCAACCCGGACAGGGGGAGAGACCCAGTACTTC
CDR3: CAWSATRTGGETQYF

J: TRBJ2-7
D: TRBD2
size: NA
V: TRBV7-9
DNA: TGTGCCAGCAGCCAAGGACTAGCCACCTACGAGCAGTACTTC
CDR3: CASSQGLATYEQYF

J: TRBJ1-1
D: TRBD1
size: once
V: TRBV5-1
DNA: TGCGCCAGCAGCGAACAGGGGCGGACTGAAGCTTTCTTT
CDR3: CASSEQGRTEAFF

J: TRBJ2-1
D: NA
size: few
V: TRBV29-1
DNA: TGCAGCGTTGATAGACTCGGCCCAGCGTTGAATGAGCAGTTCTTC
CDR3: CSVDRLGPALNEQFF

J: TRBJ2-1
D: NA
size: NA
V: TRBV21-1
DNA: TGTGCCAGCGGGAGGGGCTCCTACAATGAGCAGTTCTTC
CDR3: CASGRGSYNEQFF

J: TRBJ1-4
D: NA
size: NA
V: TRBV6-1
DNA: TGTGCCAGTTGCCCCCACCTCAGGGAAAAACTGTTTTTT
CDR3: CASCPHLREKLFF

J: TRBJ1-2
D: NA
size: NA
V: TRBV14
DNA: TGTGCCAGCAGCCAAGGAGTGGGAGCTAACTATGGCTACACCTTC
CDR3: CASSQGVGANYGYTF

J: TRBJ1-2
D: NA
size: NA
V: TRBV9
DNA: TGTGCCAGCAGCGTCTCGACAGGCGGTGGCTACACCTTC
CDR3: CASSVSTGGGYTF

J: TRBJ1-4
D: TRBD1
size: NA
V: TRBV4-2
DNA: TGTGCCAGCAGCCACTCGGGACAGTCGGGGGGGCGGGGTGAAAAACTGTTTTTT
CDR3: CASSHSGQSGGRGEKLFF

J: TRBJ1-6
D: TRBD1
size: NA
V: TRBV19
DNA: TGTGCCAGCCGGGACAGGGGGAATTCACCCCTCCACTTT
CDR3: CASRDRGNSPLHF

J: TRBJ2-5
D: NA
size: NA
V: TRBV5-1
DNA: TGCGCCAGCAGCTTGGGGCCCCGCGGGGAGACCCAGTACTTC
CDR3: CASSLGPRGETQYF

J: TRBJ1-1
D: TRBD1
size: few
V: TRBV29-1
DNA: TGCAGCGTCAGGGACAGGGAATTGGCTGCTTTCTTT
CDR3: CSVRDRELAAFF

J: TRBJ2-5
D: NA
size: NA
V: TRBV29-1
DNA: TGCAGCGTTGTGGGGGGGGCCCGAGGAGAGACCCAGTACTTC
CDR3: CSVVGGARGETQYF

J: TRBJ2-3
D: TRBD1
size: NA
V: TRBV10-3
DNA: TGTGCCATCAGTGAGTCAGCCCAGGGGGTGGATACGCAGTATTTT
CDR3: CAISESAQGVDTQYF

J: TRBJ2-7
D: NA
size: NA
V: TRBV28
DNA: TGTGCCAGCAGTGCCTCCACAGGGACCAGCTCCTACGAGCAGTACTTC
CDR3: CASSASTGTSSYEQYF

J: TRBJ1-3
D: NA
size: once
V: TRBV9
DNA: TGTGCCAGCAGCGTAGGGCTGACAGTAAGCTCTGGAAACACCATATATTTT
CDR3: CASSVGLTVSSGNTIYF

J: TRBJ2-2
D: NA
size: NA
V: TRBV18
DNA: TGTGCCAGCTCACCCATCACCGGGGAGCTGTTTTTT
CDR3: CASSPITGELFF

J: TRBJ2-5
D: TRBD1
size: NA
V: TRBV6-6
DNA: TGTGCCAGCAGAAGTGGACAGGGGGCTCAAGAGACCCAGTACTTC
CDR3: CASRSGQGAQETQYF

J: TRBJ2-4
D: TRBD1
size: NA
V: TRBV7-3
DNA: TGTGCCAGCAGCTCCGACAGGGGTGGCATTCAGTACTTC
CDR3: CASSSDRGGIQYF

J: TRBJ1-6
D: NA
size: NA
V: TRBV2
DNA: TGTGCCAGCATCCGGGAGGGGGGTTCTTCACCCCTCCACTTT
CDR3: CASIREGGSSPLHF

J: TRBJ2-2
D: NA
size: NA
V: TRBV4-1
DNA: TGCGCCAGCAGCCAATATCCGCCCACAGTGAACACCGGGGAGCTGTTTTTT
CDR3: CASSQYPPTVNTGELFF

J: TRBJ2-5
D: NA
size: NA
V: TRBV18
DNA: TGTGCCAGCTCACCAGACATCCAAGAGACCCAGTACTTC
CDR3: CASSPDIQETQYF

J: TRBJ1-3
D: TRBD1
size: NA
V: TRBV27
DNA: TGTGCCAGCATGCCGACAGGGTATCCAGGAAACACCATATATTTT
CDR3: CASMPTGYPGNTIYF

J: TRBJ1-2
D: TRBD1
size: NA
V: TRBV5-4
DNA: TGTGCCAGCAGCCCGTTTACAGGGGTAGTAGTAGACGGCTACACCTTC
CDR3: CASSPFTGVVVDGYTF

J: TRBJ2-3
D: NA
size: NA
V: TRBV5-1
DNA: TGCGCCAGCAGCTTAGGAGGCCCAGATACGCAGTATTTT
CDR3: CASSLGGPDTQYF

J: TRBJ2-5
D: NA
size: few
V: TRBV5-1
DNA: TGCGCCAGCAGCTTGGCCTTGACAGAGGAGACCCAGTACTTC
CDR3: CASSLALTEETQYF

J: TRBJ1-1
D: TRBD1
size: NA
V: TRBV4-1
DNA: TGCGCCAGCACCCTCACAGGGGGAAATACTGAAGCTTTCTTT
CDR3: CASTLTGGNTEAFF

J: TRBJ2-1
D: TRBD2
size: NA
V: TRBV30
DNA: TGTGCCTGGAGTCGGACTAGCGGAAGTGGAGAGCAGTTCTTC
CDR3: CAWSRTSGSGEQFF

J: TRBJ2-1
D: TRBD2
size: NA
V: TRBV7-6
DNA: TGTGCCAGCAGCGAGACTAGCGGGAGTATCCACAATGAGCAGTTCTTC
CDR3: CASSETSGSIHNEQFF

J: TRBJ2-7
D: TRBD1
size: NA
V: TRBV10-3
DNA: TGTGCCATCAGTGCCAACAGGGGAATTGGTAGCGACGAGCAGTACTTC
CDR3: CAISANRGIGSDEQYF

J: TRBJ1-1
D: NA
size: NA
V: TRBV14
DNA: TGTGCCAGCAGCCAGGAGTTGAACACTGAAGCTTTCTTT
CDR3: CASSQELNTEAFF

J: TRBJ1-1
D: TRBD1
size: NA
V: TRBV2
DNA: TGTGCCAGCAGCGGACAGGCGAACACTGAAGCTTTCTTT
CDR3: CASSGQANTEAFF

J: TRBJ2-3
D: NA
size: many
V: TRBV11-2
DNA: TGTGCCAGCAGCTTAGAGGGGAACGGGGTGGTCGGCACAGATACGCAGTATTTT
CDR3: CASSLEGNGVVGTDTQYF

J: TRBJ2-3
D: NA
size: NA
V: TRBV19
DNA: TGTGCCAGTAGTATAAGAATCGGAGGGGGCACAGATACGCAGTATTTT
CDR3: CASSIRIGGGTDTQYF

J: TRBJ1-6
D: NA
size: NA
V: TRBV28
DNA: TGTGCCAGCAGTAGATCCGCGGCCTCACCCCTCCACTTT
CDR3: CASSRSAASPLHF

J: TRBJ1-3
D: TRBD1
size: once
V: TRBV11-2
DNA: TGTGCCAGCAGCTCAGGACAGGGCTCTGGAAACACCATATATTTT
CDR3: CASSSGQGSGNTIYF